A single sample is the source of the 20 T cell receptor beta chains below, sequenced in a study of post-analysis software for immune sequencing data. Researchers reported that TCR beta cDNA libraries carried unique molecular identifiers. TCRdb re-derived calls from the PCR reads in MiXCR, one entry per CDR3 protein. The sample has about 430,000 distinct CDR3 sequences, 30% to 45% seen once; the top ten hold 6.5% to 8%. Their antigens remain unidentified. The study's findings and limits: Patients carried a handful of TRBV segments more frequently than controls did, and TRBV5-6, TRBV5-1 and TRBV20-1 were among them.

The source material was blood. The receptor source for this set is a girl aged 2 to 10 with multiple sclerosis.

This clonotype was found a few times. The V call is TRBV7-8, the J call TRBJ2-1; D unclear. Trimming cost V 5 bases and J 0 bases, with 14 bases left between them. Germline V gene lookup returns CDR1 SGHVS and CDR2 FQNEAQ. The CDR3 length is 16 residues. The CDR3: CASSTAISRSYNEQFF. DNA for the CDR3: TGTGCCAGCAGCACAGCGATCAGCCGCTCCTACAATGAGCAGTTCTTC.

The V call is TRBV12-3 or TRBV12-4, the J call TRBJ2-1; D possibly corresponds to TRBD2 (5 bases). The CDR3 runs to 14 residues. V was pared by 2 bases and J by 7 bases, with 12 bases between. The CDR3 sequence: CASSLLTGENEQFF. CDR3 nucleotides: TGTGCCAGCAGTTTACTCACCGGGGAGAATGAGCAGTTCTTC.

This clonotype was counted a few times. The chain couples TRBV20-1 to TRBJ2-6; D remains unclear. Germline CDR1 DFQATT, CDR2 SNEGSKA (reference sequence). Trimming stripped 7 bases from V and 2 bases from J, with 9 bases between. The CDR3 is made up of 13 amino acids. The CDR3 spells CSVPGAGANVLTF. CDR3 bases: TGCAGTGTTCCGGGCGCTGGGGCCAACGTCCTGACTTTC.

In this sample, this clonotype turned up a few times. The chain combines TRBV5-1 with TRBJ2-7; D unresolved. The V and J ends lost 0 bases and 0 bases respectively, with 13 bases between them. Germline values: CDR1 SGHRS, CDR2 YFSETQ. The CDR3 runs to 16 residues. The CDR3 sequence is CASSLGLRLFSYEQYF. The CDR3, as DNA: TGCGCCAGCAGCTTGGGCCTCAGACTCTTCTCCTACGAGCAGTACTTC.

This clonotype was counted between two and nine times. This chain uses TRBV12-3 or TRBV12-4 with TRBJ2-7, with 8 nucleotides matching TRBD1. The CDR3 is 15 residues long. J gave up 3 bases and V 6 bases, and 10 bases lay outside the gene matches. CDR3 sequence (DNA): TGTGCCAGCAGCAAAGGGACAGGTTCCTTCTACGAGCAGTACTTC. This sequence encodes CASSKGTGSFYEQYF.

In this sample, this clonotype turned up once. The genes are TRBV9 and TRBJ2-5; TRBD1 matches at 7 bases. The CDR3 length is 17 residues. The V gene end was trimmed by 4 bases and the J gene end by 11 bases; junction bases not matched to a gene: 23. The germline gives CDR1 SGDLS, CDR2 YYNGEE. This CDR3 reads CASSLNNWQGVYNEQYF. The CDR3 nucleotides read TGTGCCAGCAGCCTCAACAACTGGCAGGGGGTCTACAATGAGCAGTACTTC.

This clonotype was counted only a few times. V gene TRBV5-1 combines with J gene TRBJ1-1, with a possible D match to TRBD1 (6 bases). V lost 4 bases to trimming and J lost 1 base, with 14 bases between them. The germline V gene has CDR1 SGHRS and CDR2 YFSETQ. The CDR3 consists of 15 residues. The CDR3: CASSASGHTNTEAFF. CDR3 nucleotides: TGCGCCAGCAGCGCCTCGGGACACACGAACACTGAAGCTTTCTTT.

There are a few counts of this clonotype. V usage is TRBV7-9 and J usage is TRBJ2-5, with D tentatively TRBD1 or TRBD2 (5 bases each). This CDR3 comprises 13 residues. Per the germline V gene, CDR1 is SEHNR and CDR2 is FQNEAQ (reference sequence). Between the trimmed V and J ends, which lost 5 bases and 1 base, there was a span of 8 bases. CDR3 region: CASSGTSQETQYF. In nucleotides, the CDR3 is TGTGCCAGCAGCGGGACCTCCCAAGAGACCCAGTACTTC. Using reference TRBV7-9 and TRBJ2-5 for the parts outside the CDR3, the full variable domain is DTGVSQNPRHKITKRGQNVTFRCDPISEHNRLYWYRQTLGQGPEFLTYFQNEAQLEKSRLLSDRFSAERPKGSFSTLEIQRTEQGDSAMYLCASSGTSQETQYFGPGTRLLVL.

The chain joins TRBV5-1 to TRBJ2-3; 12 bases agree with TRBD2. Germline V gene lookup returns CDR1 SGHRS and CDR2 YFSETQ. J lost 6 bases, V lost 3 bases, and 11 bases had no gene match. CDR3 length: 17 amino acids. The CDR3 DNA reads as TGCGCCAGCAGCTCTACAAAAACTAGCGGGGGGACGGATACGCAGTATTTT. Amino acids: CASSSTKTSGGTDTQYF. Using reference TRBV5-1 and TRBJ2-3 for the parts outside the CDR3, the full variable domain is KAGVTQTPRYLIKTRGQQVTLSCSPISGHRSVSWYQQTPGQGLQFLFEYFSETQRNKGNFPGRFSGRQFSNSRSEMNVSTLELGDSALYLCASSSTKTSGGTDTQYFGPGTRLTVL.

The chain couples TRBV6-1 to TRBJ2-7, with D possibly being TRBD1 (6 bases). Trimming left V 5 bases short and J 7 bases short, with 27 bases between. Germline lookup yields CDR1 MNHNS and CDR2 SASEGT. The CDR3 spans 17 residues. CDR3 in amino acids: CASSKRDTLRANNEQYF. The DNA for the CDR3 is TGTGCCAGCAGTAAACGGGACACCCTTCGAGCCAACAATGAGCAGTACTTC.

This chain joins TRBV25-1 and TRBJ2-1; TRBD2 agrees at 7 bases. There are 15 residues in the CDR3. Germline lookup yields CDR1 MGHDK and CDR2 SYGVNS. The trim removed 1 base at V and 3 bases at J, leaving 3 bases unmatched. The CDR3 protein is CASSESAGVYNEQFF. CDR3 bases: TGTGCCAGCAGTGAATCTGCGGGGGTCTACAATGAGCAGTTCTTC.

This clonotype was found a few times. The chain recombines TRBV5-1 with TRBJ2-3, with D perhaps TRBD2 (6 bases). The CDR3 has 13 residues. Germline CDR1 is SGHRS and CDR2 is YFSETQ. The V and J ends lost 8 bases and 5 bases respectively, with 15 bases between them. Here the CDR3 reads CARRWDSLDTQYF. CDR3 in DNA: TGCGCCAGGAGATGGGACTCTTTAGATACGCAGTATTTT.

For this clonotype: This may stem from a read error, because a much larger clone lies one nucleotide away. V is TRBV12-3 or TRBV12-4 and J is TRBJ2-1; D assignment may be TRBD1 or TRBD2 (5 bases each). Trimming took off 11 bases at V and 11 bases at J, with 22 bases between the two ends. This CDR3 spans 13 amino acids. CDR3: CARTSGDPSKQFF. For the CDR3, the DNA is TGTGCCCGCACCTCCGGGGACCCTAGTAAGCAGTTCTTC.

CDR3 bases: TGCGCCAGCAGCAGGGGGGAGCAGCAGTTCTTC. Amino acids: CASSRGEQQFF. The rearrangement joins TRBV5-1 to TRBJ2-1, with D perhaps being TRBD1 or TRBD2 (6 bases each). Deletions cut 4 bases from V and 11 bases from J, with 10 bases between. The CDR3 sequence is 11 residues long. The germline V gene encodes CDR1 SGHRS and CDR2 YFSETQ. Drawing the rest from reference TRBV5-1 and TRBJ2-1, the complete variable domain is KAGVTQTPRYLIKTRGQQVTLSCSPISGHRSVSWYQQTPGQGLQFLFEYFSETQRNKGNFPGRFSGRQFSNSRSEMNVSTLELGDSALYLCASSRGEQQFFGPGTRLTVL.

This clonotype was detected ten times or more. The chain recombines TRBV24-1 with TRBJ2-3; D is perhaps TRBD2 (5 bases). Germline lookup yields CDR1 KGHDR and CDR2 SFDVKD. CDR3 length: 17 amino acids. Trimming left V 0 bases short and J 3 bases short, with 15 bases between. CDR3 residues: CATSDLAGPDLTDTQYF. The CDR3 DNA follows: TGTGCCACCAGTGATTTGGCAGGACCGGACTTAACAGATACGCAGTATTTT.

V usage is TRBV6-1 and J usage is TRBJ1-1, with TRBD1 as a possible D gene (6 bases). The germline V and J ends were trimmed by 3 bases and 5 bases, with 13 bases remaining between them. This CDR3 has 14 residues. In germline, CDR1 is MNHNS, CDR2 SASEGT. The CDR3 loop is CASSEVQGRTEAFF. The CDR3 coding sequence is TGTGCCAGCAGTGAGGTACAGGGACGGACTGAAGCTTTCTTT.

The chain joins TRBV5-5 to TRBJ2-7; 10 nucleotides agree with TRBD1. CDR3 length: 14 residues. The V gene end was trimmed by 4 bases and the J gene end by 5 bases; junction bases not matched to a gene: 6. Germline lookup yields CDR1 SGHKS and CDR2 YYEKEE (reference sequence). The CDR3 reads CASSTWDRGDEQYF. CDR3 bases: TGTGCCAGCAGCACCTGGGACAGGGGAGACGAGCAGTACTTC.

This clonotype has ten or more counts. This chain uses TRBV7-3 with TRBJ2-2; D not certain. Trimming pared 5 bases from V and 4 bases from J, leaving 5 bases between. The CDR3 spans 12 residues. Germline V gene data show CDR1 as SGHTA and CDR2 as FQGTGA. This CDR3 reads CASSPGTGELFF. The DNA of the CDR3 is TGTGCCAGCAGCCCGGGCACCGGGGAGCTGTTTTTT.

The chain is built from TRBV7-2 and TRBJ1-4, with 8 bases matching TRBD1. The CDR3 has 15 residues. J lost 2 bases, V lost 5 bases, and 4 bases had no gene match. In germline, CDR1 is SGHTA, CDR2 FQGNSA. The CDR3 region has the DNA TGTGCCAGCAGCAGACAGGGGTTGACTAATGAAAAACTGTTTTTT. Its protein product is CASSRQGLTNEKLFF.

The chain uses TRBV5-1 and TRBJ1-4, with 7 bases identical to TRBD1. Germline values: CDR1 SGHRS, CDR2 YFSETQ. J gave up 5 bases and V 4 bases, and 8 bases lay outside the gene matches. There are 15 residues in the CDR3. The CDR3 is CASSPGGGGNEKLFF. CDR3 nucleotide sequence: TGCGCCAGCAGCCCGGGCGGAGGGGGCAATGAAAAACTGTTTTTT.